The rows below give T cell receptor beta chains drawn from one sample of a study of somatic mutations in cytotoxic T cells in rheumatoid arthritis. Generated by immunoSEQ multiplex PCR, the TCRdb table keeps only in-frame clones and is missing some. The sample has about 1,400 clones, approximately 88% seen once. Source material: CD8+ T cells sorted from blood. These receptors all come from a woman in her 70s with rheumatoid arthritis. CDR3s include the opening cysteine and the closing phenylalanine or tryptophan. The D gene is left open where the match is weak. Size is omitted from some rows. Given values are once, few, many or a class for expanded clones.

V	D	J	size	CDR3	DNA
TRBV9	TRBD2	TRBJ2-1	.	CASSASGGSSYNEQFF	TGTGCCAGCAGCGCTAGCGGGGGAAGCTCCTACAATGAGCAGTTCTTC
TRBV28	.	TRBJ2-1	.	CASSLGEAFPNEQFF	TGTGCCAGCAGTTTGGGGGAGGCTTTTCCCAATGAGCAGTTCTTC
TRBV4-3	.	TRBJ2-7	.	CASSQGRDYEQYF	TGCGCCAGCAGCCAAGGCAGGGATTACGAGCAGTACTTC
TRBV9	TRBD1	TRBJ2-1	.	CASSVEGQGEYEQFF	TGTGCCAGCAGCGTAGAAGGACAGGGTGAATATGAGCAGTTCTTC
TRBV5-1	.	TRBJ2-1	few	CASSLAGLAGPRNEQFF	TGCGCCAGCAGCTTGGCCGGTCTGGCAGGGCCCCGCAATGAGCAGTTCTTC
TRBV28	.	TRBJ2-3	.	CASSLATGHTDTQYF	TGTGCCAGCAGTTTAGCGACAGGCCACACAGATACGCAGTATTTT
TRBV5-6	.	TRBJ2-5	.	CASSFSIQETQYF	TGTGCCAGCAGCTTTAGCATCCAAGAGACCCAGTACTTC
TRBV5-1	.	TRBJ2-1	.	CASSLDSGTWDEQFF	TGCGCCAGCAGCTTGGATAGCGGTACTTGGGATGAGCAGTTCTTC
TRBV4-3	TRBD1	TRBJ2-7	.	CASSQGGEAGTDYEQYF	TGCGCCAGCAGCCAAGGCGGCGAAGCTGGGACAGACTACGAGCAGTACTTC
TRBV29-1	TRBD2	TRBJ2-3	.	CSASGRSTDTQYF	TGCAGCGCTAGCGGGAGGAGCACAGATACGCAGTATTTT
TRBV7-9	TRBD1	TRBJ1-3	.	CASSFVPKGAGNTIYF	TGTGCCAGCAGCTTTGTCCCCAAGGGGGCCGGAAACACCATATATTTT
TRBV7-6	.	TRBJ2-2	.	CASSLAAEINTGELFF	TGTGCCAGCAGCTTAGCGGCCGAAATTAACACCGGGGAGCTGTTTTTT
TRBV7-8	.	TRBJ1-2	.	CASSSRPRGVRAYGYTF	TGTGCCAGCAGCTCCCGCCCCCGGGGTGTGAGAGCCTATGGCTACACCTTC
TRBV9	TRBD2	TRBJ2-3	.	CASSASSGGAYTQYF	TGTGCCAGCAGCGCTTCTAGCGGGGGGGCATATACGCAGTATTTT
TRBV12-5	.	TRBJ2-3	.	CASGPMGDTQYF	TGTGCTAGTGGTCCCATGGGCGATACGCAGTATTTT
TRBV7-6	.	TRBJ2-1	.	CASSLERGGSSYNEQFF	TGTGCCAGCAGCTTGGAGAGGGGGGGCAGCTCCTACAATGAGCAGTTCTTC
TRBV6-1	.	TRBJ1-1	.	CASSEPRGTEAFF	TGTGCCAGCAGTGAACCACGGGGAACTGAAGCTTTCTTT
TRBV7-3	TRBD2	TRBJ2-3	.	CASSSGGPDTQYF	TGTGCCAGCAGTTCGGGGGGGCCAGATACGCAGTATTTT
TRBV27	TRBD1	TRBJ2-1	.	CASSLTQGAGVNEQFF	TGTGCCAGCAGTTTGACACAGGGGGCCGGTGTAAATGAGCAGTTCTTC
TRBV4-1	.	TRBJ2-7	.	CASSQDWRAIFYEQYF	TGCGCCAGCAGCCAAGATTGGCGGGCCATCTTCTACGAGCAGTACTTC
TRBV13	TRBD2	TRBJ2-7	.	CASSLGGSGRLFDEQYF	TGTGCCAGCAGCTTAGGGGGTAGCGGGAGATTGTTTGACGAGCAGTACTTC
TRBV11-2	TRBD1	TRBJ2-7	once	CASSPGTGAYEQYF	TGTGCCAGCAGCCCCGGGACAGGGGCCTACGAGCAGTACTTC
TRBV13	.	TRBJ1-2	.	CASTFGGGNYGYTF	TGTGCCAGCACCTTCGGGGGGGGTAACTATGGCTACACCTTC
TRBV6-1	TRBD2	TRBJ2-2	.	CASRPSGGDLGELFF	TGTGCCAGCAGGCCCAGCGGGGGGGATTTAGGGGAGCTGTTTTTT
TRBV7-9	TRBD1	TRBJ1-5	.	CASSLEGQGLQPQHF	TGTGCCAGCAGCTTAGAAGGACAGGGGCTTCAGCCCCAGCATTTT
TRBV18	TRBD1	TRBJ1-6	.	CASSLSGGINSPLHF	TGTGCCAGCTCATTATCAGGGGGAATCAATTCACCCCTCCACTTT
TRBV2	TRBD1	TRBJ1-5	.	CASRPPGTASNQPQHF	TGTGCCAGCAGGCCGCCGGGGACAGCATCCAATCAGCCCCAGCATTTT
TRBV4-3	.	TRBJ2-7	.	CASSQNFAYEQYF	TGCGCCAGCAGCCAAAACTTCGCTTACGAGCAGTACTTC
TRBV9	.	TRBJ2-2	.	CASSVGGTGELFF	TGTGCCAGCAGCGTAGGCGGCACCGGGGAGCTGTTTTTT
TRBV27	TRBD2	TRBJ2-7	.	CASSFLRLAGGYEQYF	TGTGCCAGCAGTTTTTTGCGACTAGCGGGTGGATACGAGCAGTACTTC
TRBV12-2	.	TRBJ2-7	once	CASRLKPREGPYEQYF	TGTGCAAGTCGCCTAAAGCCCCGGGAGGGGCCATACGAGCAGTACTTC
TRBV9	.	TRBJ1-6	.	CASGGSYNSPLHF	TGTGCCAGCGGGGGGTCCTATAATTCACCCCTCCACTTT
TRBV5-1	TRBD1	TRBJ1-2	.	CASSLEVTGGNYGYTF	TGCGCCAGCAGCTTGGAAGTCACAGGGGGAAACTATGGCTACACCTTC
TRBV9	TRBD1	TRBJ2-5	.	CASSVQGARVETQYF	TGTGCCAGCAGCGTACAGGGGGCGCGAGTAGAGACCCAGTACTTC
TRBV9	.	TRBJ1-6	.	CASSVTGTGSSPLHF	TGTGCCAGCAGCGTAACCGGAACAGGGTCCTCACCCCTCCACTTT
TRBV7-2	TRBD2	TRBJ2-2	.	CASSLLAGWAGELFF	TGTGCCAGCAGCTTACTAGCGGGATGGGCCGGGGAGCTGTTTTTT
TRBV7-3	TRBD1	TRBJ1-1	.	CASSSTGGGGTEAFF	TGTGCCAGCAGCTCGACAGGGGGTGGGGGCACTGAAGCTTTCTTT
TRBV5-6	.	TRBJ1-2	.	CASSLGQIYYGYTF	TGTGCCAGCAGCTTGGGACAGATATACTATGGCTACACCTTC
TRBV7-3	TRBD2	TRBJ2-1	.	CASSFGTSFLDDEQFF	TGTGCCAGCAGCTTTGGGACTAGTTTTTTGGACGATGAGCAGTTCTTC
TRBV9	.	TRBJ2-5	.	CASSVGAPRETQYF	TGTGCCAGCTCCGTGGGGGCGCCTCGGGAGACCCAGTACTTC